Listed below are T cell receptor beta chains from one sample, sequenced in a study of blood T cells in healthy people across ages. Using its own MiXCR run on the 5' RACE reads, TCRdb lists one record per CDR3 protein. The profile shows hundreds of thousands of distinct CDR3 sequences, over 45% of them singletons. Sequenced input: blood. These receptors came from a man aged 30-40 years in good health. The CDR3 runs from the conserved cysteine through the conserved F or W. D genes are given only for firm matches.

CDR3 length | J gene | D gene | V gene | CDR3 protein
20 | TRBJ2-4 | TRBD2 | TRBV4-2 | CASSQGPTSGRALAKNIQYF
15 | TRBJ1-2 | TRBD1 | TRBV29-1 | CSVVPRDRDNYGYTF
12 | TRBJ2-4 | NA | TRBV12-3/TRBV12-4 | CASSRRKNIQYF
15 | NA | TRBD2 | TRBV7-2 | CASSLASSGSYEQYF
16 | TRBJ2-1 | NA | TRBV7-9 | CASSLGILVSYNEQFF
12 | TRBJ2-3 | NA | TRBV7-9 | CASILYGDTQYF
16 | TRBJ1-5 | NA | TRBV6-2/TRBV6-3 | CASSRQTGRRGQPQHF
16 | TRBJ2-1 | TRBD2 | TRBV20-1 | CSARGIAGGSYNEQFF
13 | TRBJ2-7 | TRBD1 | TRBV11-2 | CASSPGGYNEQYF
14 | TRBJ2-3 | NA | TRBV20-1 | CSAPALTSTDTQYF
14 | TRBJ2-1 | NA | TRBV29-1 | CSVEPGNLYNEQFF
14 | NA | NA | TRBV2 | CASRSPEKSETQYF
14 | TRBJ1-2 | NA | TRBV11-2 | CASRLLGRQHRYTF
14 | TRBJ1-5 | TRBD1 | TRBV7-9 | CASSVGQANQPQHF